The rows below give T cell receptor beta chains drawn from one sample of a study of early T cells in non-severe SARS-CoV-2 infection. TCRdb fed the 5' RACE reads into MiXCR, producing one record per CDR3 protein. The profile shows more than 20,000 distinct CDR3 sequences, around 4% of them singletons. Sequencing was performed on whole blood. The receptors here all came from an adult who was a healthcare worker with PCR-confirmed SARS-CoV-2 infection or an uninfected control (not recorded which). CDR3s include the opening cysteine and the closing phenylalanine or tryptophan.

J gene,V gene,CDR3 protein
TRBJ2-6,TRBV10-3,CAMAAGQAGSGANVLTF
TRBJ2-6,TRBV19,CASSHWTPGPGANVLTF
TRBJ2-1,TRBV20-1,CSATTPGLAGVWVNEQFF
TRBJ1-5,TRBV6-2/TRBV6-3,CASSWGLGPRNQPQHF
TRBJ1-1,TRBV11-2,CASSLEQANTEAFF
TRBJ1-2,TRBV7-3,CASSPGTGLGYTF
TRBJ1-5,TRBV20-1,CSARDRAGNQPQHF
TRBJ2-3,TRBV4-2,CASSQIAGVPTDTQYF
TRBJ2-2,TRBV30,CAWRGTSGTGELFF
TRBJ2-1,TRBV9,CASSVVSVGNEQFF
TRBJ2-1,TRBV6-5,CASSYSLNNEQFF
TRBJ2-4,TRBV7-2,CASSYSRVENIQYF
TRBJ2-1,TRBV7-3,CASSILAGGTPGNEQFF
TRBJ2-5,TRBV7-9,CASSLSSGMSQETQYF
TRBJ2-3,TRBV6-1,CASTEGGPVDTQYF
TRBJ2-2,TRBV7-9,CASTSSGTPGELFF
TRBJ1-5,TRBV6-1,CASTQRTGFQPQHF
TRBJ2-1,TRBV28,CASSLGLAGGYNEQFF
TRBJ1-5,TRBV7-8,CASSLGVGFSNQPQHF
TRBJ1-5,TRBV23-1,CASSMKKAGSYSNQPQHF
TRBJ2-6,TRBV29-1,CSVRQGSGANVLTF
TRBJ2-3,TRBV12-5,CASGLGLQYSNDTQYF
TRBJ1-1,TRBV29-1,CSVVTPMNTEAFF
TRBJ2-1,TRBV7-3,CASSLGVSGSGEQFF
TRBJ1-1,TRBV29-1,CSVFWNTEAFF
TRBJ2-2,TRBV4-1,CASSSRLDGGELFF
TRBJ2-7,TRBV14,CASSQNLDRYEQYF
TRBJ2-2,TRBV19,CASSIDTEAGELFF
TRBJ2-7,TRBV7-8,CASSFGTGPYEQYF
TRBJ2-1,TRBV6-2/TRBV6-3,CASSSRRGSNEQFF
TRBJ1-1,TRBV27,CASSLHGPNTEAFF
TRBJ2-1,TRBV20-1,CSARALTSGREQFF
TRBJ1-3,TRBV28,CASSPPGLTSGNTIYF
TRBJ2-5,TRBV3-1,CASSQGPSGMTQYF
TRBJ1-1,TRBV7-2,CASSPGQHGAFF
TRBJ2-7,TRBV18,CASSPTSGVAWEQYF
TRBJ1-1,TRBV4-2,CVSSQVGDQAFF
TRBJ2-1,TRBV3-1,CASSQAGASGSGNEQFF
TRBJ1-5,TRBV7-6,CASSLDQGSQPQHF
TRBJ2-2,TRBV9,CASSVGGGTGELFF
TRBJ1-1,TRBV12-3/TRBV12-4,CASSRRDREFAFF
TRBJ2-4,TRBV7-8,CASSLGPRGGTKNIQYF
TRBJ2-5,TRBV20-1,CSARDMWGETQYF
TRBJ1-2,TRBV29-1,CSITQFHGYTF
TRBJ2-7,TRBV11-1,CASSPNRDYEQYF
TRBJ2-7,TRBV28,CASSRWREFHEQYF
TRBJ2-5,TRBV29-1,CSVTIYKGAMEETQYF
TRBJ2-1,TRBV7-9,CASLPQGGRAHNEQFF
TRBJ1-1,TRBV7-2,CASSMTGGVTEAFF
TRBJ1-4,TRBV4-2,CASSHHRDRDEKLFF
TRBJ2-3,TRBV7-9,CATQREGLTDTQYF
TRBJ2-7,TRBV2,CASSEWVVTYEQYF
TRBJ2-3,TRBV20-1,CSASRREGRGTDTQYF
TRBJ2-3,TRBV2,CASSPAPGLAGKDTQYF
TRBJ2-2,TRBV24-1,CATSEMGDTGELFF
TRBJ1-5,TRBV4-1,CASSQESGVGNQPQHF